Below, 13 T cell receptor beta chains from the same sample are listed, as sequenced in a study of a mutant IDH1 vaccine in newly diagnosed glioma. Time point of the sample: week 11, during vaccination. It was 300 ug of mutant IDH1 20-mer peptide that made up each vaccine dose, given with topical imiquimod. The antigens of these receptors remain unknown. The data were produced by immunoSEQ multiplex PCR, yet TCRdb's version contains in-frame clones alone and is incomplete. This table has roughly 120,000 clones, roughly 90% appearing once. The sequencing used PBMCs, collected from a glioma patient whose treatment included an IDH1 peptide vaccine. These receptors originate from a woman in her fifties or sixties with glioma.

This chain joins TRBV5-5 and TRBJ1-1; no clear D. V gave up 6 bases and J gave up 4 bases, with 13 bases separating them. CDR3 size: 13 residues. From germline, CDR1 is SGHKS and CDR2 YYEKEE (reference sequence). CDR3 nucleotides: TGTGCCAGCAACCCAAGAGGGATCACTGAAGCTTTCTTT. Amino acid sequence: CASNPRGITEAFF.

The chain joins TRBV5-1 to TRBJ2-5, with D tentatively TRBD2 (6 bases). Trimming removed 4 bases at V and 4 bases at J, with 20 bases between. From germline, CDR1 is SGHRS and CDR2 YFSETQ. The CDR3 runs to 16 residues. As DNA, the CDR3 is TGCGCCAGCAGCCTAAATCCGGGACCCGGGGGAGAGACCCAGTACTTC. Its protein is CASSLNPGPGGETQYF. Together with reference TRBV5-1 and TRBJ2-5, the CDR3 gives the full variable domain: KAGVTQTPRYLIKTRGQQVTLSCSPISGHRSVSWYQQTPGQGLQFLFEYFSETQRNKGNFPGRFSGRQFSNSRSEMNVSTLELGDSALYLCASSLNPGPGGETQYFGPGTRLLVL.

This clone was seen just once. This chain connects TRBV9 to TRBJ2-3, with a possible D match to TRBD2 (6 bases). Germline V gene data show CDR1 as SGDLS and CDR2 as YYNGEE. Trimming shortened V by 3 bases and J by 3 bases, and 17 bases separated the two germline ends. The CDR3 runs to 16 residues. As DNA, the CDR3 is TGTGCCAGCAGCGCCATCGGGAGTAGGGGTACAGATACGCAGTATTTT. This translates into CASSAIGSRGTDTQYF.

The V call is TRBV11-3, the J call TRBJ1-1, with D perhaps TRBD1 (5 bases). The CDR3 has 15 amino acids. Trimming removed 4 bases at V and 4 bases at J, with 16 bases between. Germline V gene sequence: CDR1 SGHNT, CDR2 YENEEA. The CDR3 nucleotides read TGTGCCAGCAGCTCAGGTGGAGGGACGGGCACTGAAGCTTTCTTT. Protein sequence: CASSSGGGTGTEAFF.

V usage is TRBV11-1 and J usage is TRBJ2-3; the D gene is possibly TRBD2 (6 bases). The V gene lost 6 bases and the J gene lost 5 bases, with 12 bases spanning the gap. The CDR3 loop spans 13 amino acids. CDR1 and CDR2 (germline): SGHAT, FQDESV (reference sequence). CDR3 protein: CASSRDSGDTQYF. CDR3 sequence (DNA): TGTGCCAGCAGTCGGGACTCGGGAGATACGCAGTATTTT.

Of note for this clone: The junction does not match germline at one end; this may be a read error. V usage is TRBV27 and J usage is TRBJ2-4; 8 bases are a match to TRBD1. Looked up from germline, CDR1 is MNHEY and CDR2 is SMNVEV (reference sequence). CDR3 size: 13 residues. The CDR3 nucleotides are TGTGCCAGCCAGGACAGGGCCATAAACATTCAGTACTTC. Translating gives CASQDRAINIQYF.

This rearrangement joins TRBV10-3 to TRBJ2-2; D unclear. V gave up 5 bases and J gave up 1 base, with 5 bases separating them. The CDR3 covers 13 residues. Per the germline V gene, CDR1 is ENHRY and CDR2 is SYGVKD. CDR3 DNA: TGTGCCATCAGTAACGAGAACACCGGGGAGCTGTTTTTT. It yields the protein CAISNENTGELFF.

The rearrangement uses TRBV7-2 and TRBJ2-7; 9 nucleotides line up with TRBD1. Germline V lookup: CDR1 SGHTA, CDR2 FQGNSA. V was clipped by 5 bases and J by 4 bases; unmatched bases: 9. The CDR3 totals 15 residues. This CDR3 is CASSRGDRASYEQYF. The CDR3 coding sequence is TGTGCCAGCAGCCGTGGGGACAGGGCCTCGTACGAGCAGTACTTC.

In nucleotides, the CDR3 is TGTGCCAGCAGCCAGGGACACCCAGTGGGTGGCTACACCTTC. It yields the protein CASSQGHPVGGYTF. The J gene is TRBJ1-2, the V gene TRBV5-6; a possible D gene is TRBD1 (6 bases). This CDR3 is 14 amino acids long. Germline values: CDR1 SGHDT, CDR2 YYEEEE. V was shortened by 4 bases and J by 7 bases, with 17 bases between the two germline ends.

The chain has TRBV5-1 and TRBJ2-1; 9 bases align to TRBD2. V shed 3 bases and J 6 bases; nucleotides not matched to a gene: 13. This CDR3 is built from 17 residues. Germline assignment: CDR1 SGHRS and CDR2 YFSETQ. The CDR3 DNA is TGCGCCAGCAGCTCACGCCCCAGCGGGAGGCTTGGCAATGAGCAGTTCTTC. Translating it yields CASSSRPSGRLGNEQFF.

The V and J genes are TRBV5-4 and TRBJ1-3, with D perhaps matching TRBD1 (5 bases). V was shortened by 4 bases and J by 3 bases, with 14 bases between the two germline ends. Per germline, CDR1 SGHNT and CDR2 YYREEE (reference sequence). The CDR3 covers 15 residues. DNA of the CDR3: TGTGCCAGCAGCCGGGGGACGGAGAATGGAAACACCATATATTTT. Its protein product is CASSRGTENGNTIYF.

The chain employs TRBV7-8 and TRBJ1-2, with TRBD1 matching 8 bases. CDR1 and CDR2 from the germline V gene are SGHVS and FQNEAQ. The CDR3 is made up of 17 amino acids. V was pared by 5 bases and J by 4 bases, with 15 bases of the junction left unmatched. The CDR3 protein is CASSNIGRGRVGYGYTF. In DNA, the CDR3 is TGTGCCAGCAGCAACATTGGCAGGGGGCGGGTGGGCTATGGCTACACCTTC.

The chain recombines TRBV27 with TRBJ1-5; a possible D gene is TRBD1 (5 bases). From germline, CDR1 is MNHEY and CDR2 SMNVEV (reference sequence). The V end was cut by 5 bases, the J end by 7 bases, with 12 bases between. This CDR3 contains 13 residues. DNA of the CDR3: TGTGCCAGCAGTCCAGGGATCGGGCAGCCCCAGCATTTT. Its protein product is CASSPGIGQPQHF.